The 20 T cell receptor beta chains below were found in one sample sequenced in a study of radiotherapy plus CTLA-4 blockade in lung cancer. Sequenced by immunoSEQ multiplex PCR; TCRdb stores in-frame clones only, minus some. The sample carries tens of thousands of clones, 70% to 90% recorded once. Sequenced material: peripheral blood, taken from a patient treated with radiotherapy plus ipilimumab. Every receptor here comes from a human donor with non-small cell lung cancer that progressed on radiotherapy plus ipilimumab.

The chain uses TRBV5-4 and TRBJ2-7; the match to TRBD1 covers 9 bases. Germline V gene lookup returns CDR1 SGHNT and CDR2 YYREEE (reference sequence). J gave up 3 bases and V 4 bases, and 8 bases lay outside the gene matches. This CDR3 region has 15 residues. As DNA, the CDR3 is TGTGCCAGCAGCACGAAAGGGACAGGGAACTACGAGCAGTACTTC. As protein: CASSTKGTGNYEQYF.

The chain carries TRBV10-3 and TRBJ1-4; weak D call: TRBD1 (5 bases). V was trimmed by 0 bases and J by 3 bases, leaving 8 bases between them. Germline V lookup: CDR1 ENHRY, CDR2 SYGVKD. CDR3 length equals 15 residues. The CDR3 here is CAISESGVPNEKLFF. CDR3 coding DNA: TGTGCCATCAGTGAGTCAGGGGTCCCTAATGAAAAACTGTTTTTT.

The genes are TRBV7-2 and TRBJ2-7, with 9 nucleotides matching TRBD2. There are 15 residues in the CDR3. Germline CDR1 SGHTA, CDR2 FQGNSA. The V gene end was trimmed by 4 bases and the J gene end by 6 bases; junction bases not matched to a gene: 10. The DNA of the CDR3 is TGTGCCAGCAGCTACCGAGCGGGGGGAGTATCCGAGCAGTACTTC. It encodes CASSYRAGGVSEQYF.

The chain employs TRBV19 and TRBJ1-1; weak D call: TRBD1 (6 bases). Germline CDR1 reads LNHDA; CDR2 reads SQIVND (reference sequence). Trimming removed 3 bases at V and 0 bases at J, with 11 bases between. The CDR3 length is 15 residues. As DNA, the CDR3 is TGTGCCAGTAGTATTGGGGCAGGGGTGAACACTGAAGCTTTCTTT. This encodes CASSIGAGVNTEAFF.

This chain uses TRBV19 with TRBJ1-5; no clear D. With 5 bases removed from V and 4 bases from J, the gap between germline ends came to 15 bases. This CDR3 contains 15 residues. Germline CDR1 and CDR2: LNHDA and SQIVND (reference sequence). CDR3 nucleotide sequence: TGTGCCAGTAGTTTCGTCCCGGGAACGAATCAGCCCCAGCATTTT. This sequence encodes CASSFVPGTNQPQHF.

The rearrangement uses TRBV2 and TRBJ1-2, with D perhaps TRBD1 (6 bases). CDR1 is SNHLY, CDR2 FYNNEI, per germline. Trimming took off 0 bases at V and 5 bases at J, with 13 bases between the two ends. The CDR3 totals 15 residues. CDR3 residues: CASSEAPGTPYGYTF. The CDR3 DNA reads TGTGCCAGCAGTGAAGCCCCCGGGACACCTTATGGCTACACCTTC.

J is TRBJ2-7 and V is TRBV7-2; D remains unclear. V was trimmed by 1 base and J by 0 bases, leaving 13 bases between them. CDR1 SGHTA and CDR2 FQGNSA come from the germline V gene. The CDR3 loop spans 16 amino acids. Written as DNA, the CDR3 is TGTGCCAGCAGCTTAGTTAGCCGAGGCTTCTCCTACGAGCAGTACTTC. Translating gives CASSLVSRGFSYEQYF. The full variable domain, in which reference TRBV7-2 and TRBJ2-7 provide the parts outside the CDR3, is GAGVSQSPSNKVTEKGKDVELRCDPISGHTALYWYRQSLGQGLEFLIYFQGNSAPDKSGLPSDRFSAERTGGSVSTLTIQRTQQEDSAVYLCASSLVSRGFSYEQYFGPGTRLTVT.

The V gene is TRBV5-1, the J gene TRBJ1-4; TRBD1 might be the D (5 bases). In germline, CDR1 is SGHRS, CDR2 YFSETQ. The CDR3 covers 15 residues. Trimming cost V 5 bases and J 0 bases, with 11 bases left between them. CDR3: CASREGSSTNEKLFF. The CDR3 bases are TGCGCCAGCAGGGAGGGGTCCTCAACTAATGAAAAACTGTTTTTT.

The chain employs TRBV6-6 and TRBJ2-7, with D possibly TRBD2 on 5 matching bases. The germline gives CDR1 MNHNY, CDR2 SVGAGI (reference sequence). The CDR3 is 14 residues long. Deletions cut 0 bases from V and 5 bases from J, with 11 bases between. The CDR3 protein is CASSYSGLLNEQYF. The CDR3 DNA reads TGTGCCAGCAGTTACTCTGGACTCTTAAACGAGCAGTACTTC.

This clone appeared a single time. DNA for the CDR3: TGTGCCAGCAGCTTGAACCGGGGATCCCAAGAGACCCAGTACTTC. It specifies CASSLNRGSQETQYF. The chain combines TRBV5-4 with TRBJ2-5; D possibly corresponds to TRBD2 (5 bases). CDR1 SGHNT and CDR2 YYREEE come from the germline V gene (reference sequence). The CDR3 has 15 residues. V gave up 1 base and J gave up 1 base, with 11 bases separating them.

This clone has more than one count but fewer than ten. The chain is built from TRBV5-5 and TRBJ2-5; unclear D gene. There are 13 residues in the CDR3. Germline CDR1 is SGHKS and CDR2 is YYEKEE (reference sequence). The germline V and J ends were trimmed by 4 bases and 2 bases, with 9 bases remaining between them. The chain's CDR3 is CASSTKPQETQYF. For the CDR3, the DNA is TGTGCCAGCAGCACTAAACCACAAGAGACCCAGTACTTC.

The CDR3 loop is CASSPGGQAEAFF. CDR3 sequence (DNA): TGTGCCAGCTCACCTGGAGGACAGGCTGAAGCTTTCTTT. This chain links TRBV18 with TRBJ1-1, with TRBD1 identical over 7 bases. Germline CDR1 reads KGHSH; CDR2 reads LQKENI. V lost 3 bases, J lost 6 bases, and 4 bases stayed unmatched. The CDR3 runs to 13 residues.

This clone was counted a few times. This sequence joins TRBV27 and TRBJ2-7, with TRBD2 matching over 10 bases. Germline assignment: CDR1 MNHEY and CDR2 SMNVEV (reference sequence). V lost 6 bases, J lost 2 bases, and 4 bases stayed unmatched. The CDR3 runs 14 residues. The CDR3 DNA reads TGTGCCAGCAGAGGACTAGCGGACACCTACGAGCAGTACTTC. Its protein is CASRGLADTYEQYF.

The table lists this clone with a few counts. The chain carries TRBV30 and TRBJ1-6; unclear D gene. The CDR3 contains 13 residues. Trimming shortened V by 4 bases and J by 9 bases, and 13 bases separated the two germline ends. Germline lookup yields CDR1 GTSNPN and CDR2 SVGIG (reference sequence). The DNA of the CDR3 is TGTGCCTGGATGGGCAGCTATGTTTCACCCCTCCACTTT. Its translation: CAWMGSYVSPLHF.

The chain combines TRBV9 with TRBJ2-7; 7 nucleotides agree with TRBD2. CDR1 and CDR2 (germline): SGDLS, YYNGEE. Trimming cost V 0 bases and J 1 base; bases outside gene matches: 4. The CDR3 has 15 residues. CDR3 bases: TGTGCCAGCAGCGTAGTCCTAGCGGTGTCCTACGAGCAGTACTTC. Amino acids: CASSVVLAVSYEQYF.

The chain employs TRBV19 and TRBJ1-1; the match to TRBD1 covers 7 bases. Unmatched junction bases numbered 9, after V lost 5 bases and J lost 12 bases. Germline V lookup: CDR1 LNHDA, CDR2 SQIVND (reference sequence). This CDR3 has 12 residues. The CDR3 protein is CASSLGQVMTFF. In nucleotides, the CDR3 is TGTGCCAGTAGTCTCGGACAGGTTATGACTTTCTTT.

This clone was counted only a few times. The chain uses TRBV18 and TRBJ2-7; TRBD2 aligns across 8 bases. After removal of 2 bases from V and 5 bases from J, the junction contained 5 bases not matched to a gene. The germline V gene encodes CDR1 KGHSH and CDR2 LQKENI. This CDR3 is built from 14 residues. The CDR3 DNA reads TGTGCCAGCTCACCAGGGACTAGGAACGACGAGCAGTACTTC. It codes for CASSPGTRNDEQYF.

The rearrangement joins TRBV5-1 to TRBJ2-7; 9 nucleotides line up with TRBD1. The V and J ends lost 4 bases and 2 bases, in that order; junction bases with no gene match: 7. Germline CDR1 and CDR2: SGHRS and YFSETQ. The CDR3 is made up of 15 amino acids. CDR3 amino acids: CASSPTGTGPYEQYF. The CDR3 DNA sequence: TGCGCCAGCAGCCCCACGGGGACAGGGCCCTACGAGCAGTACTTC.

The CDR3, as DNA: TGTGCCAGCAGTGGGACAGGGCAAGGTTCACCCCTCCACTTT. Translation: CASSGTGQGSPLHF. The V and J genes are TRBV25-1 and TRBJ1-6, with 8 bases that match TRBD1. Germline V gives CDR1 MGHDK, CDR2 SYGVNS. After removal of 4 bases from V and 9 bases from J, the junction contained 5 bases not matched to a gene. This CDR3 comprises 14 residues. The full variable domain, in which reference TRBV25-1 and TRBJ1-6 provide the parts outside the CDR3, is EADIYQTPRYLVIGTGKKITLECSQTMGHDKMYWYQQDPGMELHLIHYSYGVNSTEKGDLSSESTVSRIRTEHFPLTLESARPSHTSQYLCASSGTGQGSPLHFGNGTRLTVT.

The V call is TRBV9, the J call TRBJ1-2; 7 bases match TRBD1. V lost 0 bases, J lost 4 bases, and 12 bases stayed unmatched. In germline, CDR1 is SGDLS, CDR2 YYNGEE. The CDR3 totals 17 residues. CDR3 nucleotide sequence: TGTGCCAGCAGCGTAGATTTGGACCGGGACAGCCTCTATGGCTACACCTTC. It specifies CASSVDLDRDSLYGYTF.